This T cell receptor (beta chain) emerged from a study of Graves' ophthalmopathy and Graves' hyperthyroidism. Background on the study: Peripheral blood (taken before any treatment) was collected at initial diagnosis.

The authors amplified TCR beta CDR3 regions from RNA transcripts. Scientists carried out first-round RT-PCR using HTBI primers and then a second-round multiplex PCR. TCRdb analysed the multiplex PCR reads with MiXCR anew, one entry per CDR3 protein. The repertoire has 300,000 to 450,000 distinct CDR3 sequences, about 18% of them found once; the top ten carry 2% to 2.5%. From fresh peripheral blood, around 11 ml in volume, the PBMCs were obtained. This clonotype was seen many times. The CDR3 spans 15 residues. Per the germline V gene, CDR1 is MNHNS and CDR2 is SASEGT. V lost 5 bases and J lost 3; bases outside the gene matches: 5.

The gene calls are TRBV6-1 and TRBJ1-3; TRBD1 matches 9 bases. This receptor was taken from an adult woman with stable Graves' hyperthyroidism. The source material was peripheral blood. The DNA of the CDR3 is TGTGCCAGCAGTACCGGGACAGGGAGTGGAAACACCATATATTTT. This translates into CASSTGTGSGNTIYF.